What follows is one T cell receptor (beta chain) and its context. Its antigen is currently unknown. At one end, the junction sequence differs from germline, possibly due to a read error. Next came a second PCR, run for about 6 to 11 cycles, which used a sample-barcoded 5' primer along with a J-beta primer mix. Every single cDNA molecule received a tag from a template-switch adaptor with 12 random nucleotides. TCRdb re-called the 5' RACE reads with MiXCR, one entry per CDR3 protein. The data contain roughly 800,000 distinct CDR3 sequences, 58% of them singletons. The sample comes from a study of blood T cells in healthy people across ages. Study findings and constraints: Unsorted PBMCs ruled out conclusive naive versus antigen-experienced comparison. Long-lived donors exceeded aged donors in naive CD4+ cells and diversity.

The receptor comes from a man aged 25 to 45 in good health. The sequenced material came from blood.

The CDR3 bases are TGCAGTGGTAGAGGGAGTTTGGTGAACACTGAAGCTTTCTTT. Amino acid sequence: CSGRGSLVNTEAFF. This chain links TRBV20-1 with TRBJ1-1; no clear D. Germline lookup yields CDR1 DFQATT and CDR2 SNEGSKA (reference sequence). The CDR3 has 14 residues.